These 14 T cell receptor beta chains were all obtained from the same sample, sequenced in a study of tumor-infiltrating lymphocytes in oesophageal squamous cell carcinoma. A single record per CDR3 protein comes from TCRdb applying MiXCR to the PCR reads. The data hold 15,000 to 25,000 distinct CDR3 sequences, with 39% observed a single time. Sequenced material: esophageal tumor tissue. The source of these receptors is a male donor with esophageal squamous cell carcinoma.

The CDR3, as DNA: TGTGCCAGCAGTTCCTCTTGGGGGGGGAACAGGGTCCAAGAGACCCAGTACTTC. Residues: CASSSSWGGNRVQETQYF. V is TRBV12-3 or TRBV12-4 and J is TRBJ2-5; D may be TRBD2 (7 bases). The length of the CDR3 is 18 residues. V lost 4 bases and J lost 1, with 22 bases in between.

This chain uses TRBV27 with TRBJ2-1; no reliable D call. The better agreement between TRBJ2-7 and the DNA end casts doubt on the J call. The CDR3 runs to 13 residues. Germline V gives CDR1 MNHEY, CDR2 SMNVEV (reference sequence). The CDR3 loop reads CASSLGVPGEQYF. CDR3 sequence (DNA): TGTGCCAGCAGTTTAGGAGTTCCTGGTGAGCAGTACTTC.

The chain links TRBV11-2 to TRBJ2-7; no clear D gene. V lost 3 bases and J lost 7, with 13 bases in between. CDR1 and CDR2 (germline): SGHAT, FQNNGV. The CDR3 loop spans 13 amino acids. The CDR3 coding sequence is TGTGCCAGCAGCTTGGACCCCTACAATGAGCAGTACTTC. Amino acid sequence: CASSLDPYNEQYF.

As DNA, the CDR3 is TGTGCCAGCAGCTTAAAAGGGGTTTCCACTGAAGCTTTCTTT. This codes for CASSLKGVSTEAFF. This chain connects TRBV7-8 to TRBJ1-1; weak D call: TRBD1 (5 bases). Germline CDR1 is SGHVS and CDR2 is FQNEAQ. The length of the CDR3 is 14 residues. Trimming removed 2 bases at V and 4 bases at J, with 11 bases between.

This sequence joins TRBV7-6 and TRBJ2-5; D perhaps matches TRBD2 (5 bases). The J call may be mistaken, given a closer DNA end match to TRBJ2-1. Germline CDR1 and CDR2: SGHVS and FNYEAQ. The CDR3 spans 16 residues. The DNA for the CDR3 is TGTGCCAGCAGCTTAGAGAGGGCTACGATGTACAATGAGCAGTTCTTC. This translates into CASSLERATMYNEQFF.

This clonotype was counted a few times. This rearrangement joins TRBV7-2 to TRBJ2-1, with D possibly being TRBD1 (5 bases). Between the trimmed V and J ends, which lost 3 bases and 10 bases, there was a span of 13 bases. The CDR3 spans 13 residues. Germline CDR1 reads SGHTA; CDR2 reads FQGNSA. CDR3 sequence: CASSFQIRTEQFF. CDR3 bases: TGTGCCAGCAGCTTCCAGATAAGGACAGAGCAGTTCTTC.

The J gene is TRBJ2-3, the V gene TRBV14, with 9 bases identical to TRBD2. The V segment lost 2 bases and the J segment 3 bases; nucleotides outside the gene matches: 15. The CDR3 runs 19 residues. Germline values: CDR1 SGHDN, CDR2 FVKESK. DNA of the CDR3: TGTGCCAGCAGCCAATTCCATCCCGGGCTAGCGGGAAAGACAGATACGCAGTATTTT. Amino acid sequence: CASSQFHPGLAGKTDTQYF.

By share of the sample, this clonotype is medium-sized. The chain uses TRBV6-1 and TRBJ2-5; 8 bases are a match to TRBD1. Germline V lookup: CDR1 MNHNS, CDR2 SASEGT. The CDR3 is made up of 15 amino acids. The J segment lost 0 bases and the V segment lost 4 bases, leaving 4 bases of the junction unmatched. CDR3 protein: CASSAGTGDQETQYF. CDR3 bases: TGTGCCAGCAGTGCCGGGACAGGAGACCAAGAGACCCAGTACTTC.

This sequence joins TRBV5-5 and TRBJ2-4, with TRBD1 as a possible D gene (5 bases). V shed 0 bases and J shed 0 bases, with 13 bases lying between them. The length of the CDR3 is 17 residues. Germline CDR1 reads SGHKS; CDR2 reads YYEKEE (reference sequence). The CDR3 loop is CASSLEGQNLAKNIQYF. CDR3 nucleotide sequence: TGTGCCAGCAGCTTGGAGGGGCAGAACTTAGCCAAAAACATTCAGTACTTC.

This clonotype showed up many times. The genes are TRBV11-2 and TRBJ2-1; 8 nucleotides line up with TRBD1. The CDR3 sequence is 14 residues long. CDR1 and CDR2 from the germline V gene are SGHAT and FQNNGV. Trimming at V came to 3 bases and at J to 10 bases, leaving 8 bases not matched to a gene. In DNA form, the CDR3 reads TGTGCCAGCAGCTTGGGGACAGGCCTTTACGAGCAGTTCTTC. Encoded protein: CASSLGTGLYEQFF. Looking up the rest from reference TRBV11-2 and TRBJ2-1 gives the full variable domain: EAGVAQSPRYKIIEKRQSVAFWCNPISGHATLYWYQQILGQGPKLLIQFQNNGVVDDSQLPKDRFSAERLKGVDSTLKIQPAKLEDSAVYLCASSLGTGLYEQFFGPGTRLTVL.

The chain combines TRBV7-3 with TRBJ2-7; TRBD2 might be the D (6 bases). The last part of the DNA fits TRBJ2-1 better; the J call may be wrong. CDR1 is SGHTA, CDR2 FQGTGA, per germline. This CDR3 is 14 amino acids long. In DNA, the CDR3 is TGTGCCAGCAGCTTAAGGCGGGATTACAATGAGCAGTTCTTC. Translating it yields CASSLRRDYNEQFF.

The gene calls are TRBV7-3 and TRBJ2-1, with D unresolved. Germline CDR1 reads SGHTA; CDR2 reads FQGTGA. The CDR3 sequence is 14 residues long. V lost 0 bases and J lost 3, with 6 bases in between. CDR3 DNA sequence: TGTGCCAGCAGCTTAACTGCAGACTACAATGAGCAGTTCTTC. This encodes CASSLTADYNEQFF.

This clonotype qualifies as medium-sized. The chain carries TRBV7-2 and TRBJ2-1; 12 bases match TRBD1. The CDR3 length is 16 residues. The V gene's germline CDR1 is SGHTA and CDR2 FQGNSA. The V and J ends lost 4 bases and 6 bases, in that order; junction bases with no gene match: 7. The CDR3 DNA follows: TGTGCCAGCAGCTCGGGGACAGGGGGCTTTTTCAATGAGCAGTTCTTC. It yields the protein CASSSGTGGFFNEQFF.

This clonotype was observed a single time. This rearrangement joins TRBV6-5 to TRBJ2-3; D is tentatively TRBD1 or TRBD2 (6 bases each). The CDR3 loop spans 16 amino acids. CDR1 is MNHEY and CDR2 is SVGAGI in the germline V gene. V lost 0 bases and J lost 14, with 24 bases in between. CDR3 loop: CASSYSSEGGTGELYF. CDR3 DNA: TGTGCCAGCAGTTACTCATCCGAGGGGGGCACCGGGGAGCTGTATTTT.